The clone carrying this T cell receptor (beta chain) was detected only once. Antigen: not known. The data were taken from a study of cytomegalovirus exposure and HLA in healthy donors. The study's findings and limits: The authors listed around 150 TCR beta chains as cytomegalovirus-associated.

The CDR3 totals 17 residues. V dropped 6 bases and J dropped 3; count of bases not matched to a gene: 13. In germline, CDR1 is LNHDA, CDR2 SQIVND (reference sequence). Produced via immunoSEQ multiplex PCR; TCRdb's table is partial and in-frame only. The sample has approximately 210,000 clones, roughly 82% seen once. The V call is TRBV19, the J call TRBJ2-7; the match to TRBD1 covers 11 bases. The sequence was collected from a woman in her late teens or twenties in good health and CMV-seronegative. Sample: PBMCs. The CDR3 spells CASRAIGGQGAFYEQYF. In DNA form, the CDR3 reads TGTGCCAGTAGGGCGATTGGAGGACAGGGGGCTTTCTACGAGCAGTACTTC.